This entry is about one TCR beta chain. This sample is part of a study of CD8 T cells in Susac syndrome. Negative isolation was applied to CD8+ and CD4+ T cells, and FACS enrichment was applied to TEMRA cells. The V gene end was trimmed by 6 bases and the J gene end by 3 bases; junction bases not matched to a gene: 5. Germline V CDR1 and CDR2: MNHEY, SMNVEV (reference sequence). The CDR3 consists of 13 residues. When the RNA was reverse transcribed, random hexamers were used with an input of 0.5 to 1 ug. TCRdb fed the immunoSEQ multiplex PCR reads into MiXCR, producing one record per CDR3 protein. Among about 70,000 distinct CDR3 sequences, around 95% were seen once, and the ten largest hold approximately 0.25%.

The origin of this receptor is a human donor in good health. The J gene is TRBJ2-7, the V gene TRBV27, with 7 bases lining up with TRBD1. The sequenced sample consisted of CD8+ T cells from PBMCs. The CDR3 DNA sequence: TGTGCCAGCAGATTGGGACAGTTCTACGAGCAGTACTTC. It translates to CASRLGQFYEQYF.